Below, 5 T cell receptor beta chains from the same sample are listed, as sequenced in a study of blood T cell repertoires in COVID-19. The data were produced by immunoSEQ multiplex PCR, yet TCRdb's version contains in-frame clones alone and is incomplete. The sample gives about 310,000 clones, roughly 86% of which show up once; around 9% is in the top ten. Material: PBMCs or T cells enriched from blood (not recorded which). The receptor set was obtained from a woman aged 18-29 years who had recovered from COVID-19.

In its sample, this clone was seen a few times. The rearrangement uses TRBV2 and TRBJ1-2, with a tentative D call TRBD1 (6 bases). V was clipped by 9 bases and J by 0 bases, with 14 bases between them. This CDR3 region has 14 residues. From germline, CDR1 is SNHLY and CDR2 FYNNEI. CDR3 amino acids: CARVNRETNYGYTF. DNA of the CDR3: TGTGCCAGAGTTAACAGGGAAACTAACTATGGCTACACCTTC. Drawing the rest from reference TRBV2 and TRBJ1-2, the complete variable domain is EPEVTQTPSHQVTQMGQEVILRCVPISNHLYFYWYRQILGQKVEFLVSFYNNEISEKSEIFDDQFSVERPDGSNFTLKIRSTKLEDSAMYFCARVNRETNYGYTFGSGTRLTVV.

CDR3 loop: CASSPSGGIGQETQYF. The CDR3 DNA reads TGTGCCAGCTCACCATCCGGGGGGATCGGCCAAGAGACCCAGTACTTC. The chain uses TRBV18 and TRBJ2-5, with 7 bases identical to TRBD2. The J segment lost 1 base and the V segment lost 2 bases, leaving 7 bases of the junction unmatched. Germline CDR1 reads KGHSH; CDR2 reads LQKENI. The CDR3 has 16 amino acids.

V usage is TRBV28 and J usage is TRBJ1-2; D is possibly TRBD1 (5 bases). Germline V gives CDR1 MDHEN, CDR2 SYDVKM. The CDR3 is 11 residues long. V was cut by 10 bases and J by 10 bases, with 16 bases left in between. CDR3 protein: CATRSWGHYTF. The CDR3 nucleotides are TGTGCCACCAGGTCGTGGGGCCACTACACCTTC.

The V and J genes are TRBV27 and TRBJ2-7; 9 bases fit TRBD1. CDR1 is MNHEY, CDR2 SMNVEV, per germline (reference sequence). The CDR3 consists of 15 residues. The ends lost 5 bases at V and 7 bases at J; junction bases unmatched: 12. The CDR3 DNA sequence: TGTGCCAGCAGTCCCATTCCCGGGACAGGGAATGAGCAGTACTTC. As protein: CASSPIPGTGNEQYF.

The rearrangement uses TRBV7-2 and TRBJ2-7, with D unresolved. Germline assignment: CDR1 SGHTA and CDR2 FQGNSA. The CDR3 loop spans 15 amino acids. V lost 2 bases and J lost 6, with 17 bases in between. CDR3 residues: CASSLRVTAVREQYF. CDR3 nucleotides: TGTGCCAGCAGCTTACGGGTAACGGCTGTACGCGAGCAGTACTTC.